The 25 T cell receptor beta chains below all came from one sample that was sequenced in a study of blood T cells in healthy people across ages. The use of a sample-barcoded 5' primer and a J-beta primer mix characterized a second PCR of roughly 7 to 11 cycles. From the 5' RACE reads, TCRdb called clonotypes with MiXCR, one entry per CDR3 protein. The table lists roughly 800,000 distinct CDR3 sequences, roughly 60% of them singletons. Source material: blood. The receptors derive from a young man in good health.

This clonotype was recorded a few times. The gene calls are TRBV5-8 and TRBJ2-5; 10 bases agree with TRBD1. The CDR3 contains 15 residues. V lost 5 bases, J lost 3 bases, and 7 bases stayed unmatched. Germline CDR1 is SGHTS and CDR2 is YDEGEE. CDR3 DNA sequence: TGTGCCAGCAGAGCGACCGGGACAGGGGAAGAGACCCAGTACTTC. Amino acids: CASRATGTGEETQYF.

The chain combines TRBV7-6 with TRBJ2-7; D might be TRBD1 or TRBD2, each matching 5 bases. CDR1 and CDR2 from the germline V gene are SGHVS and FNYEAQ. V was shortened by 7 bases and J by 0 bases, with 19 bases between the two germline ends. This CDR3 is built from 16 residues. This chain's CDR3 is CASNPGIGDPSYEQYF. The CDR3 DNA reads TGTGCCAGCAACCCGGGAATTGGGGACCCCTCCTACGAGCAGTACTTC.

This rearrangement joins TRBV20-1 to TRBJ2-3; D is uncertain. V was cut by 7 bases and J by 6 bases, with 14 bases left in between. The CDR3 has 12 amino acids. Germline CDR1 and CDR2: DFQATT and SNEGSKA (reference sequence). The CDR3 loop reads CSGALQGDTQYF. The DNA for the CDR3 is TGCAGTGGAGCGCTCCAAGGGGATACGCAGTATTTT.

Here the CDR3 reads CAISDDTIGYGYTF. For the CDR3, the DNA is TGTGCCATCAGTGACGACACCATTGGCTATGGCTACACCTTC. V gene TRBV10-3 combines with J gene TRBJ1-2, with D hard to call. This CDR3 contains 14 residues. CDR1 and CDR2 (germline): ENHRY, SYGVKD. The V gene lost 3 bases and the J gene lost 4 bases, with 12 bases spanning the gap.

This chain links TRBV6-1 with TRBJ1-2; D is undetermined. Germline V gives CDR1 MNHNS, CDR2 SASEGT. V lost 2 bases, J lost 7 bases, and 11 bases lay in between. This CDR3 has 13 residues. CDR3 protein: CASSEFAVGGYTF. The DNA for the CDR3 is TGTGCCAGCAGTGAATTCGCTGTTGGTGGCTACACCTTC.

Only a few counts were recorded for this clonotype. The chain has TRBV12-3 or TRBV12-4 and TRBJ1-5; D might be TRBD1 (5 bases). The CDR3 consists of 15 residues. Trimming removed 8 bases at V and 0 bases at J, with 14 bases between. In nucleotides, the CDR3 is TGTGCCAGCTGCACCATGGGACGTAGCAATCAGCCCCAGCATTTT. Translated, it gives CASCTMGRSNQPQHF.

This clonotype was recorded only once. The chain is built from TRBV4-3 and TRBJ1-4; D remains unclear. The CDR3 runs to 16 residues. The V gene's germline CDR1 is LGHNA and CDR2 YSLEER. Trimming pared 1 base from V and 8 bases from J, leaving 17 bases between. The CDR3 DNA reads as TGCGCCAGCAGCCAAGTTGTGGCCACCCAACGGGAAAAACTGTTTTTT. This codes for CASSQVVATQREKLFF.

The chain is built from TRBV4-2 and TRBJ2-5; no definite D call. The V gene lost 1 base and the J gene lost 11 bases, with 20 bases spanning the gap. This CDR3 contains 15 residues. Per germline, CDR1 LGHNA and CDR2 YNFKEQ. CDR3 amino acids: CASSQVRTIDNEQYF. The CDR3 DNA reads as TGTGCCAGCAGCCAAGTCCGGACGATAGACAATGAGCAGTACTTC.

The chain joins TRBV6-5 to TRBJ2-4, with 9 bases lining up with TRBD1. This CDR3 contains 19 residues. V dropped 0 bases and J dropped 13; count of bases not matched to a gene: 22. The germline gives CDR1 MNHEY, CDR2 SVGAGI. The CDR3 DNA follows: TGTGCCAGCAGTTACTCGATCAGATCCCGTGGGACAGGGCTAACCAAGCAGTACTTC. Protein sequence: CASSYSIRSRGTGLTKQYF.

In its sample, this clonotype was seen a few times. The chain carries TRBV5-1 and TRBJ2-1; D not resolved. The CDR3 sequence is 15 residues long. Germline V gene lookup returns CDR1 SGHRS and CDR2 YFSETQ. V lost 1 base and J 4 bases, leaving 12 bases between the germline ends. The CDR3 DNA sequence: TGCGCCAGCAGCTTGCTTCCGAACCTATACAATGAGCAGTTCTTC. It specifies CASSLLPNLYNEQFF.

The rearrangement uses TRBV3-1 and TRBJ2-7; 8 bases align to TRBD2. The CDR3 is made up of 17 amino acids. CDR1 is LGHDT and CDR2 is YNNKEL in the germline V gene (reference sequence). After removal of 1 base from V and 2 bases from J, the junction contained 10 bases not matched to a gene. In nucleotides, the CDR3 is TGTGCCAGCAGCCAAGGGTTGTCAGCGGGAGTTCCCTACGAGCAGTACTTC. It translates to CASSQGLSAGVPYEQYF.

The chain uses TRBV29-1 and TRBJ1-2; 8 bases are shared with TRBD1. V was clipped by 1 base and J by 4 bases; unmatched bases: 5. This CDR3 has 14 amino acids. Per the germline V gene, CDR1 is SQVTM and CDR2 is ANQGSEA. This chain's CDR3 is CSVEAPGQVYGYTF. For the CDR3, the DNA is TGCAGCGTTGAAGCGCCGGGACAGGTCTATGGCTACACCTTC.

The chain links TRBV4-1 to TRBJ2-1; 9 bases line up with TRBD1. The CDR3 runs to 15 residues. Germline CDR1 MGHRA, CDR2 YSYEKL. V shed 4 bases and J 6 bases; nucleotides not matched to a gene: 7. The CDR3 coding sequence is TGCGCCAGCAGCCTAGCCGGGACAGGGAGCAATGAGCAGTTCTTC. It specifies CASSLAGTGSNEQFF.

This clonotype has just a few counts. Germline is not matched at one junction end, which may reflect a read error. The rearrangement joins TRBV4-3 to TRBJ2-5; no clear D. The DNA matches TRBJ2-7 better at its end, which makes the J call doubtful. Germline V gene data show CDR1 as LGHNA and CDR2 as YSLEER. The CDR3 has 13 amino acids. This CDR3 is CASGQDSDDEQYF. Written as DNA, the CDR3 is TGCGCCAGCGGCCAAGATTCAGATGACGAGCAGTACTTC.

The chain carries TRBV10-3 and TRBJ2-3; a weak D match, TRBD1 (5 bases). CDR3 size: 15 residues. Looked up from germline, CDR1 is ENHRY and CDR2 is SYGVKD. V was cut by 0 bases and J by 0 bases, with 7 bases left in between. CDR3 DNA sequence: TGTGCCATCAGTGAGTCGCCAGGGAGCACAGATACGCAGTATTTT. Protein: CAISESPGSTDTQYF.

The chain employs TRBV5-1 and TRBJ2-1, with D perhaps TRBD1 or TRBD2 (5 bases each). The V end lost 0 bases, the J end lost 6 bases, and 19 bases lay between the germline ends. Germline-derived CDR1 and CDR2 are SGHRS and YFSETQ. The CDR3 extends over 17 amino acids. CDR3 nucleotides: TGCGCCAGCAGCTTGGCCTTATCGGGGACGGTGTCCAATGAGCAGTTCTTC. This sequence encodes CASSLALSGTVSNEQFF.

The chain links TRBV7-2 to TRBJ2-3; 10 nucleotides agree with TRBD2. V gave up 6 bases and J gave up 2 bases; unmatched junction bases: 8. Per germline, CDR1 SGHTA and CDR2 FQGNSA. The CDR3 totals 16 residues. This CDR3 is CASSPIAGGNTDTQYF. CDR3 bases: TGTGCCAGCAGTCCCATAGCGGGGGGAAACACAGATACGCAGTATTTT.

The genes are TRBV18 and TRBJ1-1; a weak D match, TRBD1 (6 bases). The germline V and J ends were trimmed by 0 bases and 2 bases, with 13 bases remaining between them. This CDR3 region has 16 residues. Germline values: CDR1 KGHSH, CDR2 LQKENI. Here the CDR3 reads CASSPPRVGHNTEAFF. In DNA form, the CDR3 reads TGTGCCAGCTCACCACCTAGAGTGGGACACAACACTGAAGCTTTCTTT.

The chain links TRBV12-3 or TRBV12-4 to TRBJ1-6, with unresolved D. The germline V and J ends were trimmed by 6 bases and 8 bases, with 8 bases remaining between them. The length of the CDR3 is 12 residues. Written as DNA, the CDR3 is TGTGCCAGCAGCTTTAACGATTCACCCCTCCACTTT. The encoded protein is CASSFNDSPLHF.

This clonotype was observed a few times. The chain joins TRBV7-2 to TRBJ2-5, with TRBD2 matching 16 bases. The J call could be wrong; TRBJ2-7 is a better fit for the DNA end. Germline assignment: CDR1 SGHTA and CDR2 FQGNSA. The CDR3 extends over 16 amino acids. The CDR3 here is CASSLGLAGGLNEQYF. Here the CDR3 DNA reads TGTGCCAGCAGCTTGGGACTAGCGGGGGGGCTAAACGAGCAGTACTTC.

The rearrangement joins TRBV7-2 to TRBJ2-5; 13 nucleotides line up with TRBD2. J was trimmed by 6 bases and V by 5 bases; bases with no gene match: 3. The germline gives CDR1 SGHTA, CDR2 FQGNSA. The CDR3 spans 14 residues. CDR3 sequence: CASSGTSGAQTQYF. The CDR3 DNA reads TGTGCCAGCAGCGGGACTAGCGGGGCGCAGACCCAGTACTTC.

J is TRBJ1-1 and V is TRBV27; 9 positions agree with TRBD1. This CDR3 comprises 20 residues. CDR1 is MNHEY, CDR2 SMNVEV, per germline (reference sequence). The J segment lost 5 bases and the V segment lost 5 bases, leaving 24 bases of the junction unmatched. Here the CDR3 DNA reads TGTGCCAGCAGTCCAAGTCCCGGGACAGGGTTTGTGCGTCGGGGTACTGAAGCTTTCTTT. This translates into CASSPSPGTGFVRRGTEAFF.

The chain employs TRBV9 and TRBJ2-1; D gene uncertain. CDR1 is SGDLS, CDR2 YYNGEE, per germline. The CDR3 is 17 residues long. V dropped 1 base and J dropped 5 bases, with 19 bases sitting between them. CDR3 nucleotide sequence: TGTGCCAGCAGCGTACTTCCCGGTCCCAGAAAACACAATGAGCAGTTCTTC. This codes for CASSVLPGPRKHNEQFF.

This clonotype was seen only a few times. The V call is TRBV12-3 or TRBV12-4, the J call TRBJ2-4; D remains unclear. TRBJ2-7 explains the end of the DNA better; the J call may be wrong. CDR3 length equals 14 residues. CDR3 DNA sequence: TGTGCCAGCAGTTTTGGCGGATCGACCTACGAGCAGTACTTC. This encodes CASSFGGSTYEQYF.

The rearrangement links TRBV6-2 or TRBV6-3 to TRBJ1-1, with D unresolved. The V end was cut by 5 bases, the J end by 5 bases, with 12 bases between. This CDR3 comprises 13 residues. Looked up from germline, CDR1 is MNHEY and CDR2 is SVGEGT. CDR3 sequence reads: CASSDAGETEAFF. CDR3 nucleotide sequence: TGTGCCAGCAGTGATGCAGGAGAAACTGAAGCTTTCTTT.